The entry below describes one T cell receptor beta chain. The CDR3 length is 18 residues. After removal of 7 bases from V and 5 bases from J, the junction contained 21 bases not matched to a gene. Per the germline V gene, CDR1 is MDHEN and CDR2 is SYDVKM. The data belong to a study of shared clonotypes between healthy human individuals. The DNA input per sorted-subset replicate PCR was 150 to 200 ng, corresponding to around 30,000 T cell genomes. The data were produced by immunoSEQ multiplex PCR, yet TCRdb's version contains in-frame clones alone and is incomplete. The profile shows roughly 1,600,000 clones, 97% to 99% of them singletons. Every donor, a Caucasian adult, lived in Nashville, Tennessee. It was into CD45RA+ naive and CD45RA-negative memory subsets that the CD4+ cells were split.

This sequence originates from a man between 25 and 39 years old in good health. The chain recombines TRBV28 with TRBJ2-7; TRBD1 matches 9 bases. The sequencing sample was made of naive CD4+ T cells sorted from blood. Subset noted: CD45RA+ positively selected. The CDR3, as DNA: TGTGCCAGCACCCTTTGGCCTACTAGGGGACAGGGTCGGGACGAGCAGTACTTC. As protein: CASTLWPTRGQGRDEQYF. The whole variable domain, filled in from reference TRBV28 and TRBJ2-7, reads DVKVTQSSRYLVKRTGEKVFLECVQDMDHENMFWYRQDPGLGLRLIYFSYDVKMKEKGDIPEGYSVSREKKERFSLILESASTNQTSMYLCASTLWPTRGQGRDEQYFGPGTRLTVT.